The source of this TCR beta chain is a study of shared clonotypes between healthy human individuals. Study findings and constraints: Of the naive CD4 clonotypes, around 5% were shared across four donors.

The assay was run at deep level. The table came from immunoSEQ multiplex PCR; TCRdb's copy has only in-frame clones and leaves some out. The table shows over a million clones, with 70% to 80% occurring only once. In the case of this clone: No antigen is known for it.

This sequence originates from a man aged 18 to 35 in good health. What was sequenced was memory CD4+ T cells sorted from blood. Subset of the sample: CD45RA-negative fraction.

Written as DNA, the CDR3 is TGTGCCAGCAGCCCGAGAGCTAGCGGGAGAACAGATACGCAGTATTTT. Its protein product is CASSPRASGRTDTQYF. The rearrangement joins TRBV7-2 to TRBJ2-3; 10 nucleotides line up with TRBD2. Looked up from germline, CDR1 is SGHTA and CDR2 is FQGNSA. There are 16 residues in the CDR3. V shed 5 bases, J shed 3 bases, and the junction held 8 bases outside the gene matches. The complete variable domain, with remaining parts taken from reference TRBV7-2 and TRBJ2-3, reads GAGVSQSPSNKVTEKGKDVELRCDPISGHTALYWYRQSLGQGLEFLIYFQGNSAPDKSGLPSDRFSAERTGGSVSTLTIQRTQQEDSAVYLCASSPRASGRTDTQYFGPGTRLTVL.